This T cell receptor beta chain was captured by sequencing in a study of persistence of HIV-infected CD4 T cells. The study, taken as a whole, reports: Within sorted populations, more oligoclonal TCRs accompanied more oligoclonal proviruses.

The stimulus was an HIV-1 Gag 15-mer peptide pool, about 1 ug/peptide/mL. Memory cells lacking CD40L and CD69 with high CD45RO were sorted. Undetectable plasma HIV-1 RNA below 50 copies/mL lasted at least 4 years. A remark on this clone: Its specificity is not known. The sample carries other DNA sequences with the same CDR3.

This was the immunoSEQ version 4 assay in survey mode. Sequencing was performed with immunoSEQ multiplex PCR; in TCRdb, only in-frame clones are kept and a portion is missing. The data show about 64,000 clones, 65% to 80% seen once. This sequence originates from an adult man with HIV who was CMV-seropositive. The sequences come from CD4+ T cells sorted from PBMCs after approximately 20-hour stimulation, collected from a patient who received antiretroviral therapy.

The CDR3 is CASSVDPSGGNTIYF. The CDR3 DNA reads TGTGCCAGCAGCGTAGATCCCTCGGGAGGAAACACCATATATTTT. J is TRBJ1-3 and V is TRBV9; D is unresolved. Looked up from germline, CDR1 is SGDLS and CDR2 is YYNGEE. Trimming left V 0 bases short and J 4 bases short, with 11 bases between. The CDR3 runs 15 residues.